This TCR beta chain originates from a study of T-cell reconstitution after alpha-beta-depleted transplantation in children. General study points: Some patients showed high day-60 TCRbeta diversity, which derived from surviving recipient T cells and thymic progenitors. From newly produced T cells came most of the T-cell counts and diversity one year after transplant.

A note on this clonotype: Its specificity is not known.

J was trimmed by 2 bases and V by 11 bases; bases with no gene match: 7. The CDR3 is made up of 13 amino acids. Germline loops: CDR1 SNHLY, CDR2 FYNNEI. TCRbeta library preparation incorporated unique molecular identifiers. Using its own MiXCR run on the PCR reads, TCRdb lists one record per CDR3 protein. The repertoire holds about 250,000 distinct CDR3 sequences, roughly 25% seen once, with 4% to 5.5% in the top ten. Sample: PBMCs, mostly from graft donor cells, taken 360 days after TCRalphabeta/CD19-depleted stem cell transplant. J is TRBJ2-3 and V is TRBV2, with TRBD1 matching 7 bases. The receptor was derived from a female patient aged 2 to 10 who had a stem cell transplant for congenital amegakaryocytic thrombocytopenia, so the T cells may come from the graft donor. The CDR3 nucleotides read TGTGCCCTTCGGGACAGCTACACAGATACGCAGTATTTT. Protein sequence: CALRDSYTDTQYF.